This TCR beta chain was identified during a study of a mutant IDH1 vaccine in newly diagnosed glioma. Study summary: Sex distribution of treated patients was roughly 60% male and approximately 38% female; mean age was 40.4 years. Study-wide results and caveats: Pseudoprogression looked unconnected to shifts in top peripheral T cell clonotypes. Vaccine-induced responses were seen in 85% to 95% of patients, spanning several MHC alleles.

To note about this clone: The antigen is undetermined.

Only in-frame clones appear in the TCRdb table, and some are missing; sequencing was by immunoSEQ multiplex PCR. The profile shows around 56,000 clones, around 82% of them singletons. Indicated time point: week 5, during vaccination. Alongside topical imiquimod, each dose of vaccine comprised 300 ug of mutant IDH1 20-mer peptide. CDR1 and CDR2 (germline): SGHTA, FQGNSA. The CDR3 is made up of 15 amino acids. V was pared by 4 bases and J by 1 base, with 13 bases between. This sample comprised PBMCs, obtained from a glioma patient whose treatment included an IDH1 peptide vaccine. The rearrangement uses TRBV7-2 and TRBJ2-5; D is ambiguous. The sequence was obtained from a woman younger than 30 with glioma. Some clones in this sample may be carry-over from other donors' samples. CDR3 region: CASSSMGRPQETQYF. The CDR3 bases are TGTGCCAGCAGCTCAATGGGTCGCCCCCAAGAGACCCAGTACTTC. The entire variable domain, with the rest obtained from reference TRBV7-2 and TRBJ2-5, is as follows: GAGVSQSPSNKVTEKGKDVELRCDPISGHTALYWYRQSLGQGLEFLIYFQGNSAPDKSGLPSDRFSAERTGGSVSTLTIQRTQQEDSAVYLCASSSMGRPQETQYFGPGTRLLVL.